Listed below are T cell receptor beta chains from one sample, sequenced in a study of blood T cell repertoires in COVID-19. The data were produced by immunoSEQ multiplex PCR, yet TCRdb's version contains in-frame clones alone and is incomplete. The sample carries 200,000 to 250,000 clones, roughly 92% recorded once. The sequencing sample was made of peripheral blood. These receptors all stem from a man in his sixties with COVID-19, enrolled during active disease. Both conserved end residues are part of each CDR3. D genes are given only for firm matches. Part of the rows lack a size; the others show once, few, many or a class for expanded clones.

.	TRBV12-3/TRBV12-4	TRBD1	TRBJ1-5	CASRGTGSQPQHF	TGTGCCAGCCGGGGGACAGGGAGTCAGCCCCAGCATTTT
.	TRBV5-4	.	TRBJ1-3	CASSGDNSGNTIYF	TGTGCCAGCAGCGGGGACAACTCTGGAAACACCATATATTTT
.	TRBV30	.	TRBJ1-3	CAWSVPGNSGNTIYF	TGTGCCTGGAGTGTTCCAGGGAATTCGGGAAACACCATATATTTT
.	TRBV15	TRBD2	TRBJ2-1	CATSRVTSGKNNEQFF	TGTGCCACCAGCAGAGTAACTAGCGGGAAGAACAATGAGCAGTTCTTC
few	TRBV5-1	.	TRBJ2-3	CASSLDSGSDTQYF	TGCGCCAGCAGCTTGGATTCAGGGTCAGATACGCAGTATTTT
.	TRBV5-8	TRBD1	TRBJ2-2	CASSLPTGATGELFF	TGTGCCAGCAGCTTGCCGACAGGGGCGACCGGGGAGCTGTTTTTT
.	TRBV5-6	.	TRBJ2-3	CASSYGNGGDTQYF	TGTGCCAGCAGCTACGGAAACGGGGGAGATACGCAGTATTTT
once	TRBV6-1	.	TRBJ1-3	CASSEGYGGSGGNTIYF	TGTGCCAGCAGTGAAGGCTACGGGGGGTCGGGTGGAAACACCATATATTTT
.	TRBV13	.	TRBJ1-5	CASSLRGNQPQHF	TGTGCCAGCAGCTTAAGGGGTAATCAGCCCCAGCATTTT
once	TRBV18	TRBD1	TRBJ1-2	CASSPDRVEGYTF	TGTGCCAGCTCGCCAGACAGGGTGGAGGGCTACACCTTC
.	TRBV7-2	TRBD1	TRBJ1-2	CASSHPGQANYGYTF	TGTGCCAGCAGCCATCCGGGACAGGCTAACTATGGCTACACCTTC
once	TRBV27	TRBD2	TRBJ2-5	CASSLGTSGRALQETQYF	TGTGCCAGCAGTTTGGGGACTAGCGGGAGAGCACTCCAAGAGACCCAGTACTTC
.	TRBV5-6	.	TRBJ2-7	CASSLINYYEQYF	TGTGCCAGCAGCTTGATAAATTACTACGAGCAGTACTTC
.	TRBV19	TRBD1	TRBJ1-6	CASSIFSTGGESPLHF	TGTGCCAGTAGTATATTCTCGACAGGGGGCGAATCACCCCTCCACTTT
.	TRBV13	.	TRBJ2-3	CASSATARGDTQYF	TGTGCCAGCAGCGCAACTGCCCGAGGAGATACGCAGTATTTT
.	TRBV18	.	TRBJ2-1	CASSQIATINNEQFF	TGTGCCAGCTCACAGATCGCGACTATAAACAATGAGCAGTTCTTC
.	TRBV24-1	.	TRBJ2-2	CAIPVGGLYTGELFF	TGTGCCATCCCCGTCGGGGGGCTTTACACCGGGGAGCTGTTTTTT
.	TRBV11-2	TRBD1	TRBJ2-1	CASSLDLLLPSLGGFNEQFF	TGTGCCAGCAGCTTAGACCTTCTGCTTCCATCCCTAGGGGGCTTTAATGAGCAGTTCTTC
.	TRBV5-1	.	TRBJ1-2	CASSLGHLGANYGYTF	TGCGCCAGCAGCTTGGGACACCTGGGAGCTAACTATGGCTACACCTTC
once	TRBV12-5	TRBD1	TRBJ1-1	CASGSTGGANTEAFF	TGTGCTAGTGGTTCGACAGGGGGCGCGAACACTGAAGCTTTCTTT
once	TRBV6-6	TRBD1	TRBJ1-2	CASSPGRDRAINYGYTF	TGTGCCAGCAGTCCGGGGAGGGACAGGGCCATAAACTATGGCTACACCTTC
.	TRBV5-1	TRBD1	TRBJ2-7	CASSLGTGKEQYF	TGCGCCAGCAGCCTGGGGACAGGGAAAGAGCAGTACTTC
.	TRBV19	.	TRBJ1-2	CASSPVGRGGYTF	TGTGCCAGTAGTCCGGTGGGGAGAGGTGGCTACACCTTC
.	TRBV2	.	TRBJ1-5	CASRKVAANQPQHF	TGTGCCAGCAGGAAGGTGGCGGCCAATCAGCCCCAGCATTTT
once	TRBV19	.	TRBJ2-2	CASSIPTNTGELFF	TGTGCCAGTAGTATACCAACGAACACCGGGGAGCTGTTTTTT
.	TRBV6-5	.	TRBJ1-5	CASSYSSGGSDQPQHF	TGTGCCAGCAGTTACTCAAGCGGGGGCTCGGATCAGCCCCAGCATTTT
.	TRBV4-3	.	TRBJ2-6	CASSQDLRGGGSGANVLTF	TGCGCCAGCAGCCAAGATTTGAGAGGGGGTGGTAGTGGGGCCAACGTCCTGACTTTC
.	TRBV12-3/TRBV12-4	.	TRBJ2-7	CASSKTASYEQYF	TGTGCCAGCAGCAAGACAGCCTCCTACGAGCAGTACTTC
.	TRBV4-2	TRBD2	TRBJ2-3	CASSQASGGSSTDTQYF	TGTGCCAGCAGCCAAGCTTCGGGGGGTTCTAGCACAGATACGCAGTATTTT
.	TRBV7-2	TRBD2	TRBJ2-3	CASSLPSGMGDTQYF	TGTGCCAGCAGCTTACCTAGCGGGATGGGGGATACGCAGTATTTT
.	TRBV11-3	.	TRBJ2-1	CASSLGQYNEQFF	TGTGCCAGCAGCTTAGGACAGTACAATGAGCAGTTCTTC
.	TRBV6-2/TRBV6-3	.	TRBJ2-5	CASSYGRVIQETQYF	TGTGCCAGCAGTTACGGTCGGGTTATCCAAGAGACCCAGTACTTC
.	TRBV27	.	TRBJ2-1	CASSINNEQFF	TGTGCCAGCAGTATCAACAATGAGCAGTTCTTC
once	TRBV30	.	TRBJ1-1	CAWSRGGASEAFF	TGTGCCTGGAGTAGGGGGGGGGCTTCTGAAGCTTTCTTT
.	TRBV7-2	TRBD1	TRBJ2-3	CASSYGQGTDTQYF	TGTGCCAGCAGCTACGGACAGGGCACAGATACGCAGTATTTT
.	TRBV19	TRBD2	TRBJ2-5	CASSAIASGIPRETQYF	TGTGCCAGTAGTGCGATCGCTAGCGGGATCCCCCGGGAGACCCAGTACTTC
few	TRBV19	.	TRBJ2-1	CASSYSRGSYNEQFF	TGTGCCAGTAGTTACTCCAGGGGCTCCTACAATGAGCAGTTCTTC
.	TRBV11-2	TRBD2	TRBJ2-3	CASSLDYRLAGGLTDTQYF	TGTGCCAGCAGCTTAGATTATAGACTAGCGGGGGGACTCACAGATACGCAGTATTTT
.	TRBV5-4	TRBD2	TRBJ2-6	CASNSGLAGPGGANVLTF	TGTGCCAGCAACAGCGGACTAGCGGGACCGGGGGGGGCCAACGTCCTGACTTTC
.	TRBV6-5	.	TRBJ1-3	CASSLTLQSIRNTIYF	TGTGCCAGCAGTTTAACTTTACAGAGCATTAGAAACACCATATATTTT
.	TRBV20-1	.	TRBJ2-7	CSASREFAYEQYF	TGCAGTGCTAGTAGGGAGTTTGCCTACGAGCAGTACTTC
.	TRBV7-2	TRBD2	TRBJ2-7	CASSALSGGSYEQYF	TGTGCCAGCAGCGCCCTTTCGGGAGGAAGCTACGAGCAGTACTTC
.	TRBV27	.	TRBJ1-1	CASKTQTGNTEAFF	TGTGCCAGCAAGACCCAGACAGGGAACACTGAAGCTTTCTTT
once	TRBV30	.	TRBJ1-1	CAWSVYGGTEAFF	TGTGCCTGGAGTGTATACGGGGGCACTGAAGCTTTCTTT
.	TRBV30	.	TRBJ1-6	CAWSQGNSHLLYNSPLHF	TGTGCCTGGAGTCAGGGGAATAGTCATTTGCTCTATAATTCACCCCTCCACTTT
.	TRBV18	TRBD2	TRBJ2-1	CASSPSPSGSYNEQFF	TGTGCCAGCTCACCCTCGCCTAGCGGGTCCTACAATGAGCAGTTCTTC
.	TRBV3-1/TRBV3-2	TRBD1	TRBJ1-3	CASSPGQGNVQRLAGNTIYF	TGTGCCAGCAGCCCCGGACAGGGGAATGTTCAAAGGCTGGCTGGAAACACCATATATTTT
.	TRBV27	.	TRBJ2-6	CASSPLGAKRWNSGANVLTF	TGTGCCAGCAGTCCCCTTGGGGCCAAACGGTGGAACTCTGGGGCCAACGTCCTGACTTTC
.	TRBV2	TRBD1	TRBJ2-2	CASSEVGTATGELFF	TGTGCCAGCAGTGAAGTTGGGACAGCCACCGGGGAGCTGTTTTTT